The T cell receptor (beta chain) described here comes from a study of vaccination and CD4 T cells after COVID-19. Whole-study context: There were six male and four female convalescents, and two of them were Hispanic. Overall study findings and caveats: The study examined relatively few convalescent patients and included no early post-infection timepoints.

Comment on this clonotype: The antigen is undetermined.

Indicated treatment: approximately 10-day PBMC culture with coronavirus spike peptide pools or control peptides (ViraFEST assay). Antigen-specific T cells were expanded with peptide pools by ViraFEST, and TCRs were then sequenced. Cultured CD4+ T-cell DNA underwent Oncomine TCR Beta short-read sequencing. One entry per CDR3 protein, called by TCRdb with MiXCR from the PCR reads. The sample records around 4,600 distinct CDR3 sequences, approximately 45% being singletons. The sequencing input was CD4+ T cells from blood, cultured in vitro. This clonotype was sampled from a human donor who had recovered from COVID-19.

The CDR3 nucleotides are TGTGCCAGCAGCTTAGCCGGATACGCAAATACGCAGTATTTT. This codes for CASSLAGYANTQYF. V is TRBV7-2 and J is TRBJ2-3, with D unclear. There are 14 residues in the CDR3. Germline V gene lookup returns CDR1 SGHTA and CDR2 FQGNSA. The V and J ends lost 0 bases and 7 bases respectively, with 11 bases between them. Full variable domain (remainder filled in from reference TRBV7-2 and TRBJ2-3): GAGVSQSPSNKVTEKGKDVELRCDPISGHTALYWYRQSLGQGLEFLIYFQGNSAPDKSGLPSDRFSAERTGGSVSTLTIQRTQQEDSAVYLCASSLAGYANTQYFGPGTRLTVL.